This T cell receptor beta chain was identified during a study of OX40 agonist ivuxolimab in advanced cancers. Libraries were prepared by immunoSEQ multiplex PCR; TCRdb keeps only in-frame clonotypes and omits some of them. The table lists around 76,000 clones, 60% to 80% of them singletons. The CDR3 consists of 14 residues. Per the germline V gene, CDR1 is SGHAT and CDR2 is FQNNGV. The ends were cut back, 5 bases at V and 5 bases at J, with 15 bases in the middle. The sequence came from an adult with an advanced solid tumor such as melanoma, head and neck, liver or kidney cancer. V usage is TRBV11-2 and J usage is TRBJ1-1; no clear D. The material sequenced was CD4+ or CD8+ T cells sorted from blood, taken in a trial of the OX40 agonist ivuxolimab. CDR3 DNA sequence: TGTGCCAGCAGCCTACCGTTGGGAGGAACTGAAGCTTTCTTT. Protein product: CASSLPLGGTEAFF.